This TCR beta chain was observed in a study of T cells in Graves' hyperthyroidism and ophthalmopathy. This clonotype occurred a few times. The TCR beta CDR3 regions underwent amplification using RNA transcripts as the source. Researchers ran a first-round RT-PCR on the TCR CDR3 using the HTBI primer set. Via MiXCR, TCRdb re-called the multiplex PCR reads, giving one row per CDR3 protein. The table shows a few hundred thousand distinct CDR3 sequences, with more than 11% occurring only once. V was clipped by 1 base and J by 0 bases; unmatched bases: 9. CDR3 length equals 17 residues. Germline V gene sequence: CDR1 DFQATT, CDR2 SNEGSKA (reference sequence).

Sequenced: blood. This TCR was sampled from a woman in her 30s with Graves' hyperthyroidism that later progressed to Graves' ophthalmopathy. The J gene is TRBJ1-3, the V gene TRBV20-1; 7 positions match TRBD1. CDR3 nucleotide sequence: TGCAGTGCTAGAGTCCCAAGACAGGGCTACTCTGGAAACACCATATATTTT. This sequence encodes CSARVPRQGYSGNTIYF.